The source of this T cell receptor beta chain is a study of blood T cell repertoires in COVID-19. At the level of the study: Whether acute or convalescent, the COVID-19 samples came from the United States, Italy and Spain.

Study members were between about 18 and 89 years old and lived in 24 US regions. Donors in Cohort 3 counted as recovered after two negative PCRs, clearance, or symptom resolution. The CDR3 has 13 residues. Authors' analysis steps: Estimation of nucleated cell counts was performed using reference gene primer amplification. Sequencing used immunoSEQ multiplex PCR; TCRdb keeps in-frame clones, though not all of them. The V and J calls and clone size were taken over from that table, and D and trimming were inferred from the DNA. The sample has over 200,000 clones; about 85% are singletons. V and J are TRBV21-1 and TRBJ2-7; the D segment call TRBD2 is taken from the table without a DNA check. TRBV21-1 is termed a pseudogene. This sequence originates from a man aged 35 to 55 who had recovered from COVID-19. Sequencing used PBMCs or T cells enriched from blood (not recorded which). The CDR3 is CDRGSGSPGEQYF. For the CDR3, the DNA is TGCGACAGGGGTAGCGGGAGTCCAGGCGAGCAGTACTTC.